The present entry profiles one T cell receptor beta chain with its context. Its target is not known. The sample is drawn from a study of vaccination effects on CD4 cells after COVID-19. Study in general: The median interval between the second dose and post-vaccine sampling was 72 days.

Study outcomes and limitations: At late timepoints after vaccination, vaccine- and infection-induced clones shrank markedly.

ViraFEST expansion of antigen-specific CD4+ T cells with viral peptide pools preceded sequencing. CD4+ T cell isolation took place after 10 days of culture. Participants received two doses of either the BNT162b2 or mRNA-1273 vaccine. Nucleocapsid antibody tests were negative, and the vaccine recipients had no prior SARS-CoV-2 infection. TCRdb's table, derived via immunoSEQ multiplex PCR, lists solely in-frame clones and lacks some. In the table there are about 24,000 clones, 73% of which are singletons. The input for sequencing was CD4+ T cells from PBMCs cultured with SARS-CoV-2 spike peptides, taken after COVID-19 vaccination. This clonotype was obtained from a human donor who received a COVID-19 vaccine.

CDR3 bases: TGCGCCAGCAGCGCCGCGGGGCTACGGGGCACCGGGGAGCTGTTTTTT. This translates into CASSAAGLRGTGELFF. The chain employs TRBV5-1 and TRBJ2-2; D perhaps matches TRBD2 (6 bases). Trimming shortened V by 4 bases and J by 4 bases, and 17 bases separated the two germline ends. There are 16 residues in the CDR3. CDR1 and CDR2 (germline): SGHRS, YFSETQ.